This T cell receptor (beta chain) was identified during a study of cytomegalovirus exposure and HLA in healthy donors. This CDR3 comprises 13 residues. The germline V gene has CDR1 SGHRS and CDR2 YFSETQ. With 60 Vbeta and 13 Jbeta primers, the PCR was carried out. The repertoire was sequenced with immunoSEQ multiplex PCR; TCRdb's copy has only in-frame clones and lacks some. This sample yields 90,000 to 120,000 clones, of which around three quarters are seen a single time; approximately 4.2% belongs to the top ten. Regarding this clone: At one end the junction does not follow the germline gene, possibly because of a read error.

Sequencing used PBMCs. This TCR derives from a female donor in good health and CMV-seropositive. The V call is TRBV5-1, the J call TRBJ1-2; 8 nucleotides match TRBD1. The chain's CDR3 is CASSLDRDYDYTF. For the CDR3, the DNA is TGCGCCAGCAGCCTGGACAGGGACTATGACTACACCTTC.